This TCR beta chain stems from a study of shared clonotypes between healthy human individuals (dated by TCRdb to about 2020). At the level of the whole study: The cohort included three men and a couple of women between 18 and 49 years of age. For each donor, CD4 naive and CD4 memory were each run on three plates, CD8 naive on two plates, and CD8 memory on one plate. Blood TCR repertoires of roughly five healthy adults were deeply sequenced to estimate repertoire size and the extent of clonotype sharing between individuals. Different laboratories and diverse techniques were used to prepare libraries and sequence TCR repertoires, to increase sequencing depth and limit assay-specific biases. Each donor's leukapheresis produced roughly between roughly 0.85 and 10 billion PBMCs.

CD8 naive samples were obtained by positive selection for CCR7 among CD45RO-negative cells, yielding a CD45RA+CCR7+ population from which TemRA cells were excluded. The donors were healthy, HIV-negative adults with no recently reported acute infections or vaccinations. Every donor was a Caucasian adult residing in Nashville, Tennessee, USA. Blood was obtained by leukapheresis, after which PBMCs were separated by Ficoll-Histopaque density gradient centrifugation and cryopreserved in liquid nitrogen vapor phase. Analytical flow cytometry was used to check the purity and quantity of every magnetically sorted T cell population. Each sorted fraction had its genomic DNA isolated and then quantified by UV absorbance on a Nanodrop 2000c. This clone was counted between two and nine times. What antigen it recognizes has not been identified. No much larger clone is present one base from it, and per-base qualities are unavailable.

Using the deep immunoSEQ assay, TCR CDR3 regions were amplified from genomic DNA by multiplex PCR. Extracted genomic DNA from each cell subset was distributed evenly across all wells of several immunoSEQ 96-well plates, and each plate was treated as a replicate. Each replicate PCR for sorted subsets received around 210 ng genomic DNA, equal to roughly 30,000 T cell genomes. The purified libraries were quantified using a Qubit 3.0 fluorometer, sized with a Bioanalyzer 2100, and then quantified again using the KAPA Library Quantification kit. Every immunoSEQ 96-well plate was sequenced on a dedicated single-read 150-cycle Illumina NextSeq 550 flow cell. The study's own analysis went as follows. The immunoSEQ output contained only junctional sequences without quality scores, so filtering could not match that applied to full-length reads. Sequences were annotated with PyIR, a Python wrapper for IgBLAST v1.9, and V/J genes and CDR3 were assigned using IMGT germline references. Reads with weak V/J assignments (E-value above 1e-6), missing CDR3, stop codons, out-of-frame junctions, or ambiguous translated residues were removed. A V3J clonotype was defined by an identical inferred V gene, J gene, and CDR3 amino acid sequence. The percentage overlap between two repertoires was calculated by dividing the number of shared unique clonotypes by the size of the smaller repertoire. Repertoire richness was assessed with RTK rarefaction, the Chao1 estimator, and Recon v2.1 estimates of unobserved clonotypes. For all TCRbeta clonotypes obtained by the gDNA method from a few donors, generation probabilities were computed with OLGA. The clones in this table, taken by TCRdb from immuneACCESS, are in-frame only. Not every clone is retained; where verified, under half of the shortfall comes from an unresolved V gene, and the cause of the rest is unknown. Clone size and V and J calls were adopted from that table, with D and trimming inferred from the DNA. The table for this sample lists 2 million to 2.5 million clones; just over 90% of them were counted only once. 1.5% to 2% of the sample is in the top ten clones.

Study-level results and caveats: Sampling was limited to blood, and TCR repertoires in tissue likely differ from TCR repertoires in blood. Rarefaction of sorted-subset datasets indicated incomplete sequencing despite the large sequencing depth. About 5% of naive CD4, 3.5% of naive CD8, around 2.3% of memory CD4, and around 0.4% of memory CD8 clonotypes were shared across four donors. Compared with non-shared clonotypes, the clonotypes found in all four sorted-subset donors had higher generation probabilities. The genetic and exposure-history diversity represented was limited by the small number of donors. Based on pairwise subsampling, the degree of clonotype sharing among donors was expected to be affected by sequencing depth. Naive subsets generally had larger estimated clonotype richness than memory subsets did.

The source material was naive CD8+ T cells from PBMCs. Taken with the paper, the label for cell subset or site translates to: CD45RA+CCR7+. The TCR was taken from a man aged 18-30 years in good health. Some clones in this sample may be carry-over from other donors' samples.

CDR3 reads: CASARLNTEAFF. The DNA is as follows: TGTGCCAGCGCCAGACTGAACACTGAAGCTTTCTTT. The chain is encoded by TRBV25-1 joined to TRBJ1-1; a confident D gene designation cannot be given. V is pared back by 8 bases and J by 0 bases, with 7 bases lying between the germline termini. The CDR1 and CDR2 encoded by the germline V gene are MGHDK and SYGVNS. Including cysteine and phenylalanine, the CDR3 has 12 amino acids. Only the CDR3 DNA stays, 36 bases, in frame from base 1.